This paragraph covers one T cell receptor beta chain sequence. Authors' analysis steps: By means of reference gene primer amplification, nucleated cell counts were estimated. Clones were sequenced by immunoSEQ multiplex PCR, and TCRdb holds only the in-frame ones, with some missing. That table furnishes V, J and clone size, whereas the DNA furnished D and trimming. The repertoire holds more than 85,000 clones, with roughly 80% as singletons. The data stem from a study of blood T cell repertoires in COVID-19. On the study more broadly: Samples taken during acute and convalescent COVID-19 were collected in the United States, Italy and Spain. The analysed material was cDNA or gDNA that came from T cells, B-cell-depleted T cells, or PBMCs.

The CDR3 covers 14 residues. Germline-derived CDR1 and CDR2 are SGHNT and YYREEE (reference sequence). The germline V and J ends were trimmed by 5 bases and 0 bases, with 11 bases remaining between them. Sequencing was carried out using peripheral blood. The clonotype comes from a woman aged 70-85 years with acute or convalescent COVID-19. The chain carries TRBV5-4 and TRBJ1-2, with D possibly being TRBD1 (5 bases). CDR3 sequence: CASSRTPANYGYTF. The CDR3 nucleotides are TGTGCCAGCAGTCGGACACCCGCTAACTATGGCTACACCTTC. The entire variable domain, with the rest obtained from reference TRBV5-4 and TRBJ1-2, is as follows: ETGVTQSPTHLIKTRGQQVTLRCSSQSGHNTVSWYQQALGQGPQFIFQYYREEENGRGNFPPRFSGLQFPNYSSELNVNALELDDSALYLCASSRTPANYGYTFGSGTRLTVV.